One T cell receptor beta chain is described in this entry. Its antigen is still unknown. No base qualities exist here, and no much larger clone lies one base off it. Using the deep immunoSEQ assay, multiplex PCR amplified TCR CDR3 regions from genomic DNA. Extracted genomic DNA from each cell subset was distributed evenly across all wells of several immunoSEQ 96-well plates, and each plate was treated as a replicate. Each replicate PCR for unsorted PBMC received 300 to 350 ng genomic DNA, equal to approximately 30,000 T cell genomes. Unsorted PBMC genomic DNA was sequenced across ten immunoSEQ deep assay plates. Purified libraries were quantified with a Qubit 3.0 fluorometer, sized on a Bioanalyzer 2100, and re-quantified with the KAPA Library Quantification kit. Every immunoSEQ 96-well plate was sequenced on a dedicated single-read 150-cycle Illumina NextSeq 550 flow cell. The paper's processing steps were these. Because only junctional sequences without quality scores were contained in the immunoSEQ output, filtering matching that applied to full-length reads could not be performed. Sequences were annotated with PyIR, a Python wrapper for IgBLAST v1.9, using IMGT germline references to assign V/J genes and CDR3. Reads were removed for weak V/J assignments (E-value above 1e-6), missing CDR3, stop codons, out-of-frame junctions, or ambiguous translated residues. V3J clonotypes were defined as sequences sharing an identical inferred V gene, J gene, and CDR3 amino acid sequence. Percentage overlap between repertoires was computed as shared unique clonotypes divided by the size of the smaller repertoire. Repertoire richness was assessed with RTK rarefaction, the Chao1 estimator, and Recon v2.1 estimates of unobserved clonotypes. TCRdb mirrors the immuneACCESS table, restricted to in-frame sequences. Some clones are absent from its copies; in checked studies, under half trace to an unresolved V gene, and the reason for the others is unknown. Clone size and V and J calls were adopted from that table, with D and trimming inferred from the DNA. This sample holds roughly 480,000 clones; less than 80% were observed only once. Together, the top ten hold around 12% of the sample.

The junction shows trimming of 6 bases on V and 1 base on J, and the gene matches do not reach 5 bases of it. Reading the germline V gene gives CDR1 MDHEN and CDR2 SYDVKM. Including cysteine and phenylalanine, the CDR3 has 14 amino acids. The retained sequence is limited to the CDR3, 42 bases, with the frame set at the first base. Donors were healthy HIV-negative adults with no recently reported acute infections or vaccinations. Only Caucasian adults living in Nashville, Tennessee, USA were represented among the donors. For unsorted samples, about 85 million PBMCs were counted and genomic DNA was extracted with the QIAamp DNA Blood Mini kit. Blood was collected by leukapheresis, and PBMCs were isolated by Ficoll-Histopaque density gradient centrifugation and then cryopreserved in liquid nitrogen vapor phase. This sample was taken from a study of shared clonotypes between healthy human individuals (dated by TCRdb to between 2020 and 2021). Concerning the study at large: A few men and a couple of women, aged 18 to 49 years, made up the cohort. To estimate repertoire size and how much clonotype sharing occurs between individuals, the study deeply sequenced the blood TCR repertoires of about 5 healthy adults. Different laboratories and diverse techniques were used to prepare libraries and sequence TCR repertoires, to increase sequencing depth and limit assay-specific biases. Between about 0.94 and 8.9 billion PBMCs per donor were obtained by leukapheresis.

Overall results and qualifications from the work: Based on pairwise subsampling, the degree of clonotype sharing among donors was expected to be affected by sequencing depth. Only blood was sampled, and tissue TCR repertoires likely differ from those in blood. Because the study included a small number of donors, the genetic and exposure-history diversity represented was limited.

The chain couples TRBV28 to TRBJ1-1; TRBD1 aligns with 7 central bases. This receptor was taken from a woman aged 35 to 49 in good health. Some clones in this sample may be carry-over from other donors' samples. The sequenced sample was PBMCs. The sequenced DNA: TGTGCCAGCAGGCCGGGACAGAGGAACACTGAAGCTTTCTTT. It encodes CASRPGQRNTEAFF.